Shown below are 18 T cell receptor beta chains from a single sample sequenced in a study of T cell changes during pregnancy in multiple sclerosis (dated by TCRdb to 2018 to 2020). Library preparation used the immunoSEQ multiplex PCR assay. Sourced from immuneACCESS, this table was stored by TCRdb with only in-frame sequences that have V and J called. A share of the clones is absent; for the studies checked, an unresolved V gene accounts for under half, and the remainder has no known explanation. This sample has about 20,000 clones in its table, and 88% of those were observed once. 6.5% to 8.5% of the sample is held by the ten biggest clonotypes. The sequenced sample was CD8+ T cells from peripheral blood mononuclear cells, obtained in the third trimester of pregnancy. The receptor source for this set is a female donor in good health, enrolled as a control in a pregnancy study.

The CDR3 coding sequence is TGTGCCAGCAGTGAATTTCGACTAACCCTCCAAGAGACCCAGTACTTC. It encodes CASSEFRLTLQETQYF. The rearrangement links TRBV6-1 to TRBJ2-5, with D maybe TRBD2 (5 bases). Germline V gene lookup returns CDR1 MNHNS and CDR2 SASEGT. CDR3 length: 16 residues. The germline V and J ends were trimmed by 2 bases and 1 base, with 14 bases remaining between them.

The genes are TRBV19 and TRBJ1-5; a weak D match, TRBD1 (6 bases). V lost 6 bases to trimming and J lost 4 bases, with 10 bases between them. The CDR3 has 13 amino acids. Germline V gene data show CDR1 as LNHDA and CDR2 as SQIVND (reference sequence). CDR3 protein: CASRTGTNQPQHF. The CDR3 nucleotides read TGTGCCAGTAGAACCGGGACAAATCAGCCCCAGCATTTT.

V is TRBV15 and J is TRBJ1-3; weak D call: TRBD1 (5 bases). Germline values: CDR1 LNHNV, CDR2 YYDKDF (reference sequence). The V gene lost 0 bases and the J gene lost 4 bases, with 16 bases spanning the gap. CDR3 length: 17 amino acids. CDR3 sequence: CATSRDLGQGGGNTIYF. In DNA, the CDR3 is TGTGCCACCAGCAGAGATCTAGGGCAGGGCGGCGGAAACACCATATATTTT. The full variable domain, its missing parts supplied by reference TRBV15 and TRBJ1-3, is DAMVIQNPRYQVTQFGKPVTLSCSQTLNHNVMYWYQQKSSQAPKLLFHYYDKDFNNEADTPDNFQSRRPNTSFCFLDIRSPGLGDTAMYLCATSRDLGQGGGNTIYFGEGSWLTVV.

As DNA, the CDR3 is TGTGCCTGGAGATCCGGGGGTTTGGGGGAGCTGTTTTTT. As protein: CAWRSGGLGELFF. J is TRBJ2-2 and V is TRBV30, with D possibly TRBD2 on 6 matching bases. The V gene lost 3 bases and the J gene lost 8 bases, with 13 bases spanning the gap. There are 13 residues in the CDR3. The germline V gene encodes CDR1 GTSNPN and CDR2 SVGIG (reference sequence).

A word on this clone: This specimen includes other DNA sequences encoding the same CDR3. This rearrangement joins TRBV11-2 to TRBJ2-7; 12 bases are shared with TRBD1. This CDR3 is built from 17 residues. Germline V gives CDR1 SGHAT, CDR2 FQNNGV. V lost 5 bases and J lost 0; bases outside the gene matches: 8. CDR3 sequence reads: CASSLGTGGKSSYEQYF. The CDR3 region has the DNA TGTGCCAGCAGCCTCGGGACAGGGGGCAAAAGCTCCTACGAGCAGTACTTC.

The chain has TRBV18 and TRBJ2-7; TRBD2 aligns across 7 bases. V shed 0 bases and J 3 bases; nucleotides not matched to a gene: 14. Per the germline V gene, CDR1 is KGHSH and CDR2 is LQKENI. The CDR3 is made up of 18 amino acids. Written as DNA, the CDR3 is TGTGCCAGCTCACCACCGTGGCGGCAGCGGGGAATTGGCTACGAGCAGTACTTC. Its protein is CASSPPWRQRGIGYEQYF.

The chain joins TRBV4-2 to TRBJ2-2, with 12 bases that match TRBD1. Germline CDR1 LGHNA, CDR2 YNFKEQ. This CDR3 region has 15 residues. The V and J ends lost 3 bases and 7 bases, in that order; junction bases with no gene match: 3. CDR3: CASSQGQGANGELFF. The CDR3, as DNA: TGTGCCAGCAGCCAGGGACAGGGGGCGAACGGGGAGCTGTTTTTT.

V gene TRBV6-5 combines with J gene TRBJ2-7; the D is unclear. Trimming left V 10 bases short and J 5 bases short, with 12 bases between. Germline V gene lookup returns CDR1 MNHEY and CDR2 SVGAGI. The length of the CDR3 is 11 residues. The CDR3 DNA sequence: TGTGCCACACATCTGGGCGACGAGCAGTACTTC. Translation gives CATHLGDEQYF.

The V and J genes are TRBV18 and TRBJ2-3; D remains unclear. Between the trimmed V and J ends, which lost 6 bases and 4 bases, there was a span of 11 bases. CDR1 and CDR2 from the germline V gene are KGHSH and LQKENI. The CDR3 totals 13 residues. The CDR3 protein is CASSPMRADTQYF. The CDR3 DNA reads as TGTGCCAGCTCCCCGATGCGAGCAGATACGCAGTATTTT.

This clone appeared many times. Written as DNA, the CDR3 is TGTGCCAGCAGTGAAGGCAGGGAAGTCACAGATACGCAGTATTTT. Translating gives CASSEGREVTDTQYF. The chain is built from TRBV6-4 and TRBJ2-3; a weak D match, TRBD1 (5 bases). The CDR3 length is 15 residues. Germline V lookup: CDR1 MRHNA, CDR2 SNTAGT. Trimming took off 3 bases at V and 2 bases at J, with 12 bases between the two ends.

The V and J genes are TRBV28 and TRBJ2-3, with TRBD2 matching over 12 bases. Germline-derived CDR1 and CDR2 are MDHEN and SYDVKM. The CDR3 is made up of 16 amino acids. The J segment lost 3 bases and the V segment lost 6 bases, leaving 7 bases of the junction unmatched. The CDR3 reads CASSQSTSGRTDTQYF. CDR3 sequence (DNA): TGTGCCAGCAGCCAATCGACTAGCGGGAGAACAGATACGCAGTATTTT.

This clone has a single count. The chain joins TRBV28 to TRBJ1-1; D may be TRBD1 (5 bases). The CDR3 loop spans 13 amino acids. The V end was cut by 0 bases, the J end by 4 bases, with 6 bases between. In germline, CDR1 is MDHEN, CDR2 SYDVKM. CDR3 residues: CASSLWGGTEAFF. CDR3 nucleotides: TGTGCCAGCAGTTTATGGGGGGGCACTGAAGCTTTCTTT.

This CDR3 is CASWSGGASYEQYF. CDR3 nucleotide sequence: TGTGCCAGCTGGAGCGGGGGGGCCTCCTACGAGCAGTACTTC. The V call is TRBV11-2, the J call TRBJ2-7, with 10 bases identical to TRBD2. Germline V gene lookup returns CDR1 SGHAT and CDR2 FQNNGV. V shed 8 bases and J 0 bases; nucleotides not matched to a gene: 4. The CDR3 consists of 14 residues.

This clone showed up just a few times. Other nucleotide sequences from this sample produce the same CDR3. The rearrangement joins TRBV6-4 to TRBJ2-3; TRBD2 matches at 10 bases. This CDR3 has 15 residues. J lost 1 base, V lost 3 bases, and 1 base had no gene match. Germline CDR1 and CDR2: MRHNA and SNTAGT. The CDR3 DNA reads TGTGCCAGCAGTGAAACTAGCGGGGGCACAGATACGCAGTATTTT. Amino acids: CASSETSGGTDTQYF.

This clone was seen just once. The CDR3: CASSEEGDSGTDTQYF. Here the CDR3 DNA reads TGTGCCAGCAGCGAAGAAGGAGATTCTGGCACAGATACGCAGTATTTT. The chain joins TRBV9 to TRBJ2-3; D remains unclear. V lost 3 bases and J 1 base, leaving 15 bases between the germline ends. The CDR3 length is 16 residues. The germline gives CDR1 SGDLS, CDR2 YYNGEE.

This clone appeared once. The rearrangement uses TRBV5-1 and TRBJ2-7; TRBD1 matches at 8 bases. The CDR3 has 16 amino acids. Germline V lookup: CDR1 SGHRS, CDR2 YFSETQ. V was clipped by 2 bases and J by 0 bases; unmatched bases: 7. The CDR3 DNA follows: TGCGCCAGCAGCTTAGACAGGGGCTCAAGCTCCTACGAGCAGTACTTC. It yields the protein CASSLDRGSSSYEQYF.

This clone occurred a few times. CDR3 bases: TGTGCCATCAGTGAATACTCGGCCTACAATGAGCAGTTCTTC. Translating gives CAISEYSAYNEQFF. The chain recombines TRBV10-3 with TRBJ2-1, with D unresolved. The CDR3 is 14 residues long. Trimming took off 3 bases at V and 2 bases at J, with 8 bases between the two ends. Germline CDR1 ENHRY, CDR2 SYGVKD.

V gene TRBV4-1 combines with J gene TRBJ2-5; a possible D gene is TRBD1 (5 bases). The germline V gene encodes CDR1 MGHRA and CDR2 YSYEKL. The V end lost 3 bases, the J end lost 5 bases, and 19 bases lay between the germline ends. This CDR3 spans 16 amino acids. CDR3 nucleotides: TGCGCCAGCAGCCACCCCTCCCCGGACACGGATGAGACCCAGTACTTC. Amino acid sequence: CASSHPSPDTDETQYF.